The present TCR beta chain was sequenced within a study of T cells in Graves' hyperthyroidism and ophthalmopathy. Regions amplified from RNA transcripts were the TCR beta CDR3 regions. The study used the HTBI primer set for a first-round RT-PCR of the TCR CDR3. TCRdb re-derived calls from the multiplex PCR reads in MiXCR, one entry per CDR3 protein. Of 250,000 or so distinct CDR3 sequences detected, approximately 16% appear once; the ten largest clones hold around 26%. In germline, CDR1 is DFQATT, CDR2 SNEGSKA (reference sequence). V shed 7 bases and J 2 bases; nucleotides not matched to a gene: 6. CDR3 length equals 15 residues.

The receptor was derived from a woman aged 18 to 35 with Graves' ophthalmopathy. The chain couples TRBV20-1 to TRBJ2-3; 13 bases align to TRBD2. Sequenced input: blood. The CDR3 region has the DNA TGCAGTGAGAGGACTAGCGGGAGATCCACAGATACGCAGTATTTT. Its translation: CSERTSGRSTDTQYF.